This T cell receptor (beta chain) stems from a study of post-analysis software for immune sequencing data. Study results and limitations: Patients carried roughly 5 TRBV segments more frequently than controls did, and TRBV5-6, TRBV5-1 and TRBV20-1 were among them.

A word on this clonotype: Its antigen is unknown.

The germline CDR1 and CDR2 sequences are SQVTM and ANQGSEA. CDR3 length: 11 amino acids. The V end lost 3 bases, the J end lost 11 bases, and 13 bases lay between the germline ends. Tagging with unique molecular identifiers was a feature of the TCR beta cDNA libraries. Input of roughly 0.95 to 11 million T cells yielded hundreds of thousands of cDNA molecules. TCRdb re-derived calls from the PCR reads in MiXCR, one entry per CDR3 protein. The data show 350,000 to 450,000 distinct CDR3 sequences, 30% to 45% seen once. This chain uses TRBV29-1 with TRBJ1-1, with a possible D match to TRBD1 (5 bases). Specimen: blood. The TCR was taken from a girl aged 10-17 years with multiple sclerosis. The chain's CDR3 is CSVDDSLGAFF. The DNA of the CDR3 is TGCAGCGTTGACGACAGCCTGGGGGCTTTCTTT.